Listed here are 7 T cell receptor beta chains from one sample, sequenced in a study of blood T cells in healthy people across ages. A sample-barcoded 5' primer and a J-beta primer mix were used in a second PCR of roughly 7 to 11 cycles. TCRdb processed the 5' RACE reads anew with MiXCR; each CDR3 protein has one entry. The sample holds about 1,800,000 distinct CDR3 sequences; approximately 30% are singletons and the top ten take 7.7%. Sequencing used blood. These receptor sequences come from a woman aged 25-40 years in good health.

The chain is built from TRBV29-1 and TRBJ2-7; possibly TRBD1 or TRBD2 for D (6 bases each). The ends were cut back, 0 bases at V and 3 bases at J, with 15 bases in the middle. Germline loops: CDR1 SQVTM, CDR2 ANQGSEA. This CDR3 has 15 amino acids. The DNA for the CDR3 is TGCAGCGTTGAAGATTGGAGAGGGGGAGGCTACGAGCAGTACTTC. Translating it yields CSVEDWRGGGYEQYF.

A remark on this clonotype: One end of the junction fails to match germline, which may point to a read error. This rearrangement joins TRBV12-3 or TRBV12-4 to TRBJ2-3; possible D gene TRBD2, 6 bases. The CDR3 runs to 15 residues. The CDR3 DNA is TGTGCCAGCAGTCTCACGGGGGTGGGTGCAGATGCGCAGTATTTT. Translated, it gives CASSLTGVGADAQYF.

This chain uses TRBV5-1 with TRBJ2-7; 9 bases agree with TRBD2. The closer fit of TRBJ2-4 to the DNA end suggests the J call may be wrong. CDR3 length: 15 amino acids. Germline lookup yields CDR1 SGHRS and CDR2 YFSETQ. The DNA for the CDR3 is TGCGCCAGCACCACCGGGACTAGCTCAGCAAACATTCAGTACTTC. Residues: CASTTGTSSANIQYF.

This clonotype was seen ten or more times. The CDR3 DNA follows: TGCAGTGCTAGGGTCTTCCCTAACGAGCAGTACTTC. Encoded protein: CSARVFPNEQYF. The J gene is TRBJ2-7, the V gene TRBV20-1; D gene uncertain. Trimming took off 3 bases at V and 5 bases at J, with 11 bases between the two ends. The CDR3 has 12 amino acids. The germline gives CDR1 DFQATT, CDR2 SNEGSKA (reference sequence).

The CDR3 nucleotides read TGTGCCAGCAGGCTACTAGCGGGGGGGGGTATTACTGAGCAGTTCTTC. Translating it yields CASRLLAGGGITEQFF. The chain uses TRBV2 and TRBJ2-1, with 13 positions matching TRBD2. V shed 6 bases and J 9 bases; nucleotides not matched to a gene: 11. The CDR3 loop spans 16 amino acids. Germline lookup yields CDR1 SNHLY and CDR2 FYNNEI. Using reference TRBV2 and TRBJ2-1 for the parts outside the CDR3, the full variable domain is EPEVTQTPSHQVTQMGQEVILRCVPISNHLYFYWYRQILGQKVEFLVSFYNNEISEKSEIFDDQFSVERPDGSNFTLKIRSTKLEDSAMYFCASRLLAGGGITEQFFGPGTRLTVL.

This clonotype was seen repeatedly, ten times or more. CDR3 sequence (DNA): TGCAGTGCTAGGCATACAAATAGACTAGCGCCGCAAGAGACCCAGTACTTC. Its translation: CSARHTNRLAPQETQYF. V and J are TRBV20-1 and TRBJ2-5, with 8 bases aligning to TRBD2. There are 17 residues in the CDR3. Unmatched junction bases numbered 14, after V lost 3 bases and J lost 2 bases. Germline V gene sequence: CDR1 DFQATT, CDR2 SNEGSKA (reference sequence).

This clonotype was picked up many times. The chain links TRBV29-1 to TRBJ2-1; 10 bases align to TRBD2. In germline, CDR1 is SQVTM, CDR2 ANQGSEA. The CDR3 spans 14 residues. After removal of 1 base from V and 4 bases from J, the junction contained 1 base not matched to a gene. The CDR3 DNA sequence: TGCAGCGTTGAAGCTAGCGGGAGTTACAATGAGCAGTTCTTC. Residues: CSVEASGSYNEQFF.